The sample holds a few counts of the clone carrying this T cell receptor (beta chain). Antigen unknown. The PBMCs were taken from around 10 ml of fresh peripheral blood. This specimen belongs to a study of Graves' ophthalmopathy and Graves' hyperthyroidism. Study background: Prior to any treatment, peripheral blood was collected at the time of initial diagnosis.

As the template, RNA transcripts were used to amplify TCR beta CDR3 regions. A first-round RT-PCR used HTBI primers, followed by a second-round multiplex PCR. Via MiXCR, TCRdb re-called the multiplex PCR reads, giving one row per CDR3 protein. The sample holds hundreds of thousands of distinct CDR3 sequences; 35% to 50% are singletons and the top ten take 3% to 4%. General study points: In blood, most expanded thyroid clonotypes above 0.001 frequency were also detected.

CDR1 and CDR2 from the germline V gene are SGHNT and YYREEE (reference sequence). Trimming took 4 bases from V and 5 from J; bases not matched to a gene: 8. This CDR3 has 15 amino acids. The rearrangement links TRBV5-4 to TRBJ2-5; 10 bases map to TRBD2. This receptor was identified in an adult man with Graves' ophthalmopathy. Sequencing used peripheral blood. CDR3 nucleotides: TGTGCCAGCAGCATGGGAGCGGGAGGGCCGGAGACCCAGTACTTC. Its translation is CASSMGAGGPETQYF.